This paragraph reports one T cell receptor beta chain. Authors' analysis steps: How many nucleated cells were present was estimated from reference gene primer amplification. Assay: immunoSEQ multiplex PCR; the TCRdb copy retains only in-frame clones and omits some. V and J calls and clone size come straight from that table; D and trimming were deduced from the DNA. The table includes about 320,000 clones, over 70% detected once. The sample is drawn from a study of blood T cell repertoires in COVID-19. Study details: COVID-19 samples, acute and convalescent, were from the United States, Italy and Spain. T cells, B-cell-depleted T cells, or PBMCs provided the cDNA or gDNA that served as material.

Recovery among Cohort 3 donors was established by two negative PCRs, clearance, or symptom resolution. Germline lookup yields CDR1 MNHEY and CDR2 SVGEGT. The CDR3 runs 15 residues. With V trimmed by 2 bases and J by 5 bases, 6 bases remained unmatched. V gene TRBV6-2 or TRBV6-3 combines with J gene TRBJ1-5; TRBD1 agrees at 7 bases. The clonotype comes from a young man who had recovered from COVID-19. Material for sequencing was PBMCs or T cells enriched from blood (not recorded which). In nucleotides, the CDR3 is TGTGCCAGCAGTTACGTTTTCACAGGGGATCAGCCCCAGCATTTT. Translating it yields CASSYVFTGDQPQHF.